These 32 T cell receptor beta chains came from one sample sequenced in a study of blood T cell repertoires in COVID-19. Data came from immunoSEQ multiplex PCR; TCRdb stores just in-frame clones and leaves some out. The data contain tens of thousands of clones, roughly 89% of them singletons. Sequenced material: peripheral blood. The receptor source for this set is a human donor with active COVID-19. The donor label of this sample is uncertain.

CDR3 residues: CASSQDPGTRNLNEQFF. CDR3 nucleotides: TGCGCCAGCAGCCAAGACCCCGGGACTAGGAACCTAAATGAGCAGTTCTTC. J is TRBJ2-1 and V is TRBV4-3, with TRBD2 matching over 8 bases. J gave up 7 bases and V 0 bases, and 11 bases lay outside the gene matches. Germline V CDR1 and CDR2: LGHNA, YSLEER. CDR3 length: 17 residues.

The chain is built from TRBV7-9 and TRBJ2-5; TRBD2 matches at 7 bases. V lost 2 bases, J lost 5 bases, and 8 bases stayed unmatched. CDR1 and CDR2 (germline): SEHNR, FQNEAQ (reference sequence). The CDR3 has 15 residues. The CDR3 DNA follows: TGTGCCAGCAGCTTACAGGTGGGAGGGTTTGAGACCCAGTACTTC. Translating gives CASSLQVGGFETQYF.

The chain uses TRBV9 and TRBJ2-7; 7 bases are a match to TRBD1. The length of the CDR3 is 15 residues. Germline loops: CDR1 SGDLS, CDR2 YYNGEE. The V segment lost 3 bases and the J segment 3 bases; nucleotides outside the gene matches: 9. The CDR3 bases are TGTGCCAGCAGCGGCAGCCGGGACAGCTTCTACGAGCAGTACTTC. Translating gives CASSGSRDSFYEQYF. The entire variable domain, with the rest obtained from reference TRBV9 and TRBJ2-7, is as follows: DSGVTQTPKHLITATGQRVTLRCSPRSGDLSVYWYQQSLDQGLQFLIQYYNGEERAKGNILERFSAQQFPDLHSELNLSSLELGDSALYFCASSGSRDSFYEQYFGPGTRLTVT.

The chain couples TRBV6-4 to TRBJ1-4, with a weak D call TRBD1 (6 bases). The CDR3 is 18 residues long. Trimming took 7 bases from V and 0 from J, leaving 21 bases between them. Germline V gives CDR1 MRHNA, CDR2 SNTAGT. In DNA form, the CDR3 reads TGTGCCAGCAAAGAGCAGGGGAACGGAGTTACAACTAATGAAAAACTGTTTTTT. This gives the protein CASKEQGNGVTTNEKLFF.

In its sample, this clone was seen a few times. V gene TRBV7-3 combines with J gene TRBJ2-2, with 7 bases matching TRBD2. This CDR3 comprises 16 residues. Trimming at V came to 1 base and at J to 6 bases, leaving 8 bases not matched to a gene. Germline CDR1 is SGHTA and CDR2 is FQGTGA. The CDR3 region has the DNA TGTGCCAGCAGCTTAAGTACCCGGGGAGGGTCCGGGGAGCTGTTTTTT. It is translated as CASSLSTRGGSGELFF. The whole variable domain, remainder taken from reference TRBV7-3 and TRBJ2-2, is GAGVSQTPSNKVTEKGKYVELRCDPISGHTALYWYRQSLGQGPEFLIYFQGTGAADDSGLPNDRFFAVRPEGSVSTLKIQRTERGDSAVYLCASSLSTRGGSGELFFGEGSRLTVL.

The chain uses TRBV9 and TRBJ1-6; 8 bases fit TRBD1. V lost 3 bases, J lost 9 bases, and 5 bases stayed unmatched. CDR3 length: 14 amino acids. Per the germline V gene, CDR1 is SGDLS and CDR2 is YYNGEE. DNA of the CDR3: TGTGCCAGCAGCGCCCAGGGGGCAAGTTCACCCCTCCACTTT. As protein: CASSAQGASSPLHF.

The chain is built from TRBV19 and TRBJ2-4; TRBD1 is a possible D gene (6 bases). The V and J ends lost 4 bases and 7 bases respectively, with 11 bases between them. Looked up from germline, CDR1 is LNHDA and CDR2 is SQIVND (reference sequence). The CDR3 sequence is 13 residues long. DNA for the CDR3: TGTGCCAGTAGTAGATCAGGACAGAACATTCAGTACTTC. This codes for CASSRSGQNIQYF.

The rearrangement joins TRBV11-2 to TRBJ1-2; maybe TRBD1 (6 bases). Per germline, CDR1 SGHAT and CDR2 FQNNGV. There are 12 residues in the CDR3. Trimming left V 4 bases short and J 8 bases short, with 11 bases between. CDR3 region: CASSSQGSGYTF. As DNA, the CDR3 is TGTGCCAGCAGCTCTCAGGGGTCGGGCTACACCTTC.

The gene calls are TRBV5-6 and TRBJ2-5; 12 bases line up with TRBD2. The J segment lost 6 bases and the V segment lost 3 bases, leaving 9 bases of the junction unmatched. Germline CDR1 reads SGHDT; CDR2 reads YYEEEE. The CDR3 extends over 16 amino acids. CDR3 coding DNA: TGTGCCAGCAGCTCAGAACTAGCGGGGGGAAGAAAGACCCAGTACTTC. It is translated as CASSSELAGGRKTQYF.

This clone occurred a few times. This chain uses TRBV20-1 with TRBJ2-3; 9 bases map to TRBD2. CDR3 length: 17 amino acids. J lost 2 bases, V lost 3 bases, and 12 bases had no gene match. The germline V gene has CDR1 DFQATT and CDR2 SNEGSKA (reference sequence). The CDR3: CSASSTREGVYTDTQYF. The CDR3 DNA reads TGCAGTGCTAGTTCTACGCGGGAGGGGGTCTACACAGATACGCAGTATTTT.

This chain links TRBV2 with TRBJ2-1; D is possibly TRBD2 (6 bases). CDR3 length: 13 residues. Germline-derived CDR1 and CDR2 are SNHLY and FYNNEI. Trimming pared 4 bases from V and 2 bases from J, leaving 6 bases between. CDR3 protein: CASSAGAYNEQFF. The CDR3, as DNA: TGTGCCAGCAGTGCGGGAGCCTACAATGAGCAGTTCTTC.

Here the CDR3 DNA reads TGCGCCAGCAGCCTCCAGGTGGCGGGAGGGACAGATACGCAGTATTTT. Its protein product is CASSLQVAGGTDTQYF. The chain recombines TRBV4-3 with TRBJ2-3, with 9 positions matching TRBD2. Germline lookup yields CDR1 LGHNA and CDR2 YSLEER. The CDR3 totals 16 residues. The V gene end was trimmed by 4 bases and the J gene end by 3 bases; junction bases not matched to a gene: 8.

The V and J genes are TRBV2 and TRBJ1-4, with D maybe TRBD1 (5 bases). The length of the CDR3 is 16 residues. V shed 1 base and J shed 6 bases, with 15 bases lying between them. Looked up from germline, CDR1 is SNHLY and CDR2 is FYNNEI. The CDR3 DNA is TGTGCCAGCAGTGAAGGGGTCTTCTCGGGGGATGAAAAACTGTTTTTT. Its translation: CASSEGVFSGDEKLFF.

The J gene is TRBJ1-1, the V gene TRBV21-1. TRBV21-1 constitutes a pseudogene. The length of the CDR3 is 19 residues. The CDR3: CASSKEAGGPQALNTEAFF. CDR3 DNA: TGTGCCAGCAGCAAAGAAGCGGGGGGACCCCAGGCCCTCAACACTGAAGCTTTCTTT.

The chain couples TRBV20-1 to TRBJ2-1; 9 bases are a match to TRBD2. The germline gives CDR1 DFQATT, CDR2 SNEGSKA (reference sequence). The CDR3 is made up of 10 amino acids. Trimming took 3 bases from V and 13 from J; bases not matched to a gene: 1. In nucleotides, the CDR3 is TGCAGTGCTAGGCGGGGGGGACAGTTCTTC. It codes for CSARRGGQFF.

V and J are TRBV30 and TRBJ1-2; D is perhaps TRBD1 (6 bases). Germline V gives CDR1 GTSNPN, CDR2 SVGIG (reference sequence). The V gene lost 4 bases and the J gene lost 1 base, with 16 bases spanning the gap. The CDR3 totals 15 residues. Here the CDR3 DNA reads TGTGCCTGGAACCCTTCCGGGACACATAACTATGGCTACACCTTC. The encoded protein is CAWNPSGTHNYGYTF.

The CDR3 reads CAWSVTGQVMAFF. In DNA form, the CDR3 reads TGTGCCTGGAGTGTGACGGGACAGGTGATGGCTTTCTTT. The chain carries TRBV30 and TRBJ1-1, with 8 bases that match TRBD1. The germline CDR1 and CDR2 sequences are GTSNPN and SVGIG (reference sequence). V was clipped by 0 bases and J by 11 bases; unmatched bases: 8. The CDR3 covers 13 residues.

The chain joins TRBV5-8 to TRBJ1-6; no clear D gene. The V gene's germline CDR1 is SGHTS and CDR2 YDEGEE. Trimming stripped 4 bases from V and 7 bases from J, with 9 bases between. The CDR3 length is 13 residues. In nucleotides, the CDR3 is TGTGCCAGCAGCATAACGGGAAATTCACCCCTCCACTTT. Translated, it gives CASSITGNSPLHF.

The chain recombines TRBV11-3 with TRBJ2-3; D gene uncertain. Between the trimmed V and J ends, which lost 3 bases and 10 bases, there was a span of 14 bases. CDR1 is SGHNT, CDR2 YENEEA, per germline. This CDR3 has 13 residues. CDR3 residues: CASSFSPTNAQYF. CDR3 nucleotides: TGTGCCAGCAGCTTTTCCCCGACAAATGCGCAGTATTTT.

The rearrangement uses TRBV5-6 and TRBJ2-5, with 7 bases that match TRBD1. After removal of 4 bases from V and 5 bases from J, the junction contained 11 bases not matched to a gene. Germline V gene sequence: CDR1 SGHDT, CDR2 YYEEEE. The CDR3 is 15 amino acids. The CDR3 DNA reads as TGTGCCAGCAGCCAGGTGTACAGGGGACGCGAGACCCAGTACTTC. Amino acid sequence: CASSQVYRGRETQYF.

The chain is built from TRBV19 and TRBJ2-1, with 7 bases lining up with TRBD2. With 8 bases clipped from V and 3 bases from J, the junction kept 7 bases outside the gene matches. The germline V gene encodes CDR1 LNHDA and CDR2 SQIVND (reference sequence). The CDR3 has 14 residues. The chain's CDR3 is CASLGGTIYNEQFF. DNA of the CDR3: TGTGCCAGTCTCGGCGGGACTATCTACAATGAGCAGTTCTTC.

The genes are TRBV11-2 and TRBJ1-3; D possibly corresponds to TRBD1 (5 bases). Germline V CDR1 and CDR2: SGHAT, FQNNGV. Trimming pared 1 base from V and 4 bases from J, leaving 11 bases between. CDR3 length: 15 residues. This CDR3 reads CASSLGQGSGNTIYF. The CDR3 DNA reads as TGTGCCAGCAGCTTAGGGCAGGGATCAGGAAACACCATATATTTT.

The V and J genes are TRBV28 and TRBJ2-4; TRBD2 might be the D (6 bases). The CDR3 has 17 residues. Germline CDR1 is MDHEN and CDR2 is SYDVKM. Trimming cost V 7 bases and J 0 bases, with 19 bases left between them. The CDR3, as DNA: TGTGCCAGCAACTCGCCGGCGGGGAACCTAGCCAAAAACATTCAGTACTTC. As protein: CASNSPAGNLAKNIQYF.

This clone was recorded once. The chain couples TRBV10-3 to TRBJ2-3; TRBD2 aligns across 12 bases. With 10 bases clipped from V and 0 bases from J, the junction kept 8 bases outside the gene matches. CDR1 ENHRY and CDR2 SYGVKD come from the germline V gene. This CDR3 is 16 amino acids long. CDR3 loop: CATGSLAGGSTDTQYF. Written as DNA, the CDR3 is TGTGCCACCGGGTCACTAGCGGGAGGTAGCACAGATACGCAGTATTTT.

The chain has TRBV5-1 and TRBJ2-3, with 9 bases identical to TRBD2. The CDR3 extends over 15 amino acids. Germline V gives CDR1 SGHRS, CDR2 YFSETQ. After removal of 9 bases from V and 5 bases from J, the junction contained 13 bases not matched to a gene. This CDR3 reads CATSRAGGRQDTQYF. The CDR3 coding sequence is TGCGCCACCTCCCGAGCGGGAGGCCGTCAAGATACGCAGTATTTT.

This rearrangement joins TRBV7-2 to TRBJ2-1, with TRBD2 matching 11 bases. Germline V CDR1 and CDR2: SGHTA, FQGNSA. The CDR3 spans 14 residues. Germline trimming cut 4 bases from V and 9 bases from J; bases unmatched to any gene: 5. CDR3 sequence reads: CASSSRTSGSEQFF. DNA of the CDR3: TGTGCCAGCAGCTCAAGGACTAGCGGGTCTGAGCAGTTCTTC.

The chain joins TRBV5-4 to TRBJ2-7; D possibly corresponds to TRBD1 (6 bases). V lost 1 base, J lost 4 bases, and 15 bases lay in between. The CDR3 length is 15 residues. Germline V gene lookup returns CDR1 SGHNT and CDR2 YYREEE (reference sequence). In DNA form, the CDR3 reads TGTGCCAGCAGCTTGCAGGGGAGTCTTGGGTACGAGCAGTACTTC. Encoded protein: CASSLQGSLGYEQYF.

The chain has TRBV5-4 and TRBJ2-7; D perhaps matches TRBD1 (6 bases). CDR1 is SGHNT, CDR2 YYREEE, per germline (reference sequence). CDR3 length equals 14 residues. V shed 4 bases and J shed 2 bases, with 13 bases lying between them. CDR3 DNA: TGTGCCAGCAGCCCTGGGACAAGTACCTACGAGCAGTACTTC. Translating it yields CASSPGTSTYEQYF.

This sequence joins TRBV27 and TRBJ2-7, with 7 bases matching TRBD2. Germline V gives CDR1 MNHEY, CDR2 SMNVEV (reference sequence). CDR3 length equals 14 residues. V trimming: 10 bases; J trimming: 4 bases; junction bases outside the gene matches: 13. The CDR3 protein is CATPQGEGPYEQYF. The CDR3 bases are TGTGCCACCCCGCAAGGGGAGGGCCCATACGAGCAGTACTTC.

The CDR3, as DNA: TGTGCCAGTAGCCGGACAGGGGCCTACGAGCAGTACTTC. It codes for CASSRTGAYEQYF. The rearrangement uses TRBV19 and TRBJ2-7; 9 bases agree with TRBD1. The CDR3 consists of 13 residues. Trimming removed 6 bases from V and 2 bases from J; junction bases left unmatched: 2. The germline CDR1 and CDR2 sequences are LNHDA and SQIVND (reference sequence).

This chain links TRBV29-1 with TRBJ2-7; 11 nucleotides match TRBD2. Germline loops: CDR1 SQVTM, CDR2 ANQGSEA. V lost 7 bases, J lost 3 bases, and 8 bases stayed unmatched. The CDR3 is 14 residues long. The CDR3 protein is CSGPRLAGGYEQYF. In nucleotides, the CDR3 is TGCAGCGGGCCTCGCCTAGCGGGAGGCTACGAGCAGTACTTC.

Here the CDR3 reads CASSLTGDSNQPQHF. For the CDR3, the DNA is TGTGCCAGCAGCTTAACAGGAGATAGCAATCAGCCCCAGCATTTT. This chain links TRBV7-2 with TRBJ1-5; possibly TRBD1 for D (5 bases). Germline V gene lookup returns CDR1 SGHTA and CDR2 FQGNSA. Between the trimmed V and J ends, which lost 2 bases and 0 bases, there was a span of 8 bases. This CDR3 is 15 amino acids long. Drawing the rest from reference TRBV7-2 and TRBJ1-5, the complete variable domain is GAGVSQSPSNKVTEKGKDVELRCDPISGHTALYWYRQSLGQGLEFLIYFQGNSAPDKSGLPSDRFSAERTGGSVSTLTIQRTQQEDSAVYLCASSLTGDSNQPQHFGDGTRLSIL.